One and the same sample provided the 31 T cell receptor beta chains below, sequenced in a study of T cell repertoires in cytomegalovirus infection. TCRdb re-called the reads with MiXCR, one entry per CDR3 protein. This table has 300,000 or so distinct CDR3 sequences, roughly 23% appearing once. Sequencing was carried out using PBMCs. Every receptor here comes from a human donor in good health (CMV status not recorded). Some clones in this sample may be carry-over from other donors' samples.

The chain has TRBV6-2 or TRBV6-3 and TRBJ2-7; TRBD2 aligns across 10 bases. The CDR3 extends over 15 amino acids. Per the germline V gene, CDR1 is MNHEY and CDR2 is SVGEGT. V was clipped by 4 bases and J by 2 bases; unmatched bases: 5. In DNA form, the CDR3 reads TGTGCCAGCAGTTGGACTAGCGGCCTAACCTACGAGCAGTACTTC. Translated: CASSWTSGLTYEQYF.

The chain uses TRBV20-1 and TRBJ2-5, with 11 positions matching TRBD2. J was trimmed by 3 bases and V by 0 bases; bases with no gene match: 15. Germline loops: CDR1 DFQATT, CDR2 SNEGSKA (reference sequence). The CDR3 consists of 19 residues. CDR3 DNA: TGCAGTGCTAGAGATCCTAGCGGGGGGCCCGCTTACCTTAAAGAGACCCAGTACTTC. Protein sequence: CSARDPSGGPAYLKETQYF.

This clonotype appeared many times. This chain connects TRBV12-3 or TRBV12-4 to TRBJ2-7, with 10 bases identical to TRBD2. V gave up 0 bases and J gave up 2 bases; unmatched junction bases: 4. The CDR3 length is 16 residues. The CDR3 reads CASSLAGLATTYEQYF. The CDR3 coding sequence is TGTGCCAGCAGTTTAGCGGGACTAGCGACCACCTACGAGCAGTACTTC.

This clonotype has just one count. This chain links TRBV20-1 with TRBJ2-3; a possible D gene is TRBD2 (6 bases). From germline, CDR1 is DFQATT and CDR2 SNEGSKA (reference sequence). The CDR3 has 13 residues. The chain's CDR3 is CSAGTSWGDTQYF. Written as DNA, the CDR3 is TGCAGCGCCGGGACTTCTTGGGGAGATACGCAGTATTTT.

This clonotype appeared a few times. The rearrangement joins TRBV28 to TRBJ2-7; D not certain. CDR3 size: 13 residues. V lost 3 bases to trimming and J lost 0 bases, with 6 bases between them. Germline V gives CDR1 MDHEN, CDR2 SYDVKM. CDR3 sequence: CASSFGNSYEQYF. DNA for the CDR3: TGTGCCAGCAGTTTTGGCAACTCCTACGAGCAGTACTTC. The variable domain in full, completed from reference TRBV28 and TRBJ2-7, reads DVKVTQSSRYLVKRTGEKVFLECVQDMDHENMFWYRQDPGLGLRLIYFSYDVKMKEKGDIPEGYSVSREKKERFSLILESASTNQTSMYLCASSFGNSYEQYFGPGTRLTVT.

The genes are TRBV28 and TRBJ1-2; TRBD1 matches 12 bases. Germline CDR1 MDHEN, CDR2 SYDVKM. V lost 10 bases to trimming and J lost 7 bases; unmatched junction nucleotides: 7. The CDR3 loop spans 13 amino acids. CDR3 nucleotides: TGTGCCACTCCGGGACAGGGGGCCGGTGGCTACACCTTC. It specifies CATPGQGAGGYTF.

The rearrangement uses TRBV20-1 and TRBJ2-7, with D tentatively TRBD1 (5 bases). Germline values: CDR1 DFQATT, CDR2 SNEGSKA (reference sequence). The CDR3 is 14 residues long. V gave up 6 bases and J gave up 0 bases, with 15 bases separating them. The CDR3 DNA is TGCAGTGCAGGGGCTCGGGTGAACTCCTACGAGCAGTACTTC. Its translation: CSAGARVNSYEQYF.

This clonotype was recorded many times. This chain joins TRBV7-2 and TRBJ2-7, with TRBD1 as a possible D gene (5 bases). The V gene's germline CDR1 is SGHTA and CDR2 FQGNSA. The CDR3 covers 16 residues. Trimming shortened V by 1 base and J by 3 bases, and 16 bases separated the two germline ends. DNA for the CDR3: TGTGCCAGCAGCTTAGACGGTATAGGGGTAGGCTACGAGCAGTACTTC. This sequence encodes CASSLDGIGVGYEQYF.

This clonotype was seen a handful of times. The chain is built from TRBV7-2 and TRBJ1-1, with D hard to call. V lost 8 bases and J lost 8, with 15 bases in between. Germline V gives CDR1 SGHTA, CDR2 FQGNSA. The CDR3 is made up of 12 amino acids. The CDR3 spells CASELNDNEAFF. CDR3 nucleotide sequence: TGTGCCAGCGAGTTGAACGATAACGAAGCTTTCTTT.

This clonotype was recorded at least ten times. This chain uses TRBV7-9 with TRBJ2-1, with a tentative D call TRBD1 (6 bases). CDR1 and CDR2 (germline): SEHNR, FQNEAQ (reference sequence). The CDR3 extends over 15 amino acids. V dropped 2 bases and J dropped 3 bases, with 11 bases sitting between them. Here the CDR3 DNA reads TGTGCCAGCAGCTTACCCAGGGGAAGCTACAATGAGCAGTTCTTC. This encodes CASSLPRGSYNEQFF.

The J gene is TRBJ1-1, the V gene TRBV29-1, with a tentative D call TRBD1 (6 bases). From germline, CDR1 is SQVTM and CDR2 ANQGSEA. The CDR3 runs to 11 residues. V was pared by 7 bases and J by 6 bases, with 12 bases between. In nucleotides, the CDR3 is TGCAGCGGGACAGCCAGCGCTGAAGCTTTCTTT. Translation gives CSGTASAEAFF.

This chain joins TRBV25-1 and TRBJ2-1; a possible D gene is TRBD2 (7 bases). The CDR3 runs to 17 residues. V lost 1 base and J lost 3, with 16 bases in between. Germline-derived CDR1 and CDR2 are MGHDK and SYGVNS. CDR3 in amino acids: CASSESGGPGVYNEQFF. As DNA, the CDR3 is TGTGCCAGCAGTGAATCCGGGGGGCCAGGCGTCTACAATGAGCAGTTCTTC. Full variable domain (rest looked up from reference TRBV25-1 and TRBJ2-1): EADIYQTPRYLVIGTGKKITLECSQTMGHDKMYWYQQDPGMELHLIHYSYGVNSTEKGDLSSESTVSRIRTEHFPLTLESARPSHTSQYLCASSESGGPGVYNEQFFGPGTRLTVL.

The gene calls are TRBV20-1 and TRBJ2-5, with D possibly matching TRBD1 (6 bases). The CDR3 covers 12 residues. CDR1 and CDR2 (germline): DFQATT, SNEGSKA (reference sequence). V lost 3 bases, J lost 3 bases, and 8 bases lay in between. CDR3: CSASPGEETQYF. As DNA, the CDR3 is TGCAGTGCTAGCCCAGGGGAAGAGACCCAGTACTTC.

In its sample, this clonotype was seen many times. V gene TRBV7-6 combines with J gene TRBJ2-7, with TRBD1 identical over 9 bases. The CDR3 has 15 amino acids. Per germline, CDR1 SGHVS and CDR2 FNYEAQ. Trimming at V came to 2 bases and at J to 6 bases, leaving 8 bases not matched to a gene. The CDR3 region is CASSLLPTGGSEQYF. The CDR3 bases are TGTGCCAGCAGCTTACTCCCCACAGGGGGCTCCGAGCAGTACTTC.

The chain joins TRBV29-1 to TRBJ2-3; D ambiguous. The germline V gene encodes CDR1 SQVTM and CDR2 ANQGSEA. V was trimmed by 4 bases and J by 2 bases, leaving 10 bases between them. The CDR3 consists of 13 residues. CDR3 DNA sequence: TGCAGCGTTGCCACAACTTTCACAGATACGCAGTATTTT. The encoded protein is CSVATTFTDTQYF.

This clonotype has ten or more counts. The rearrangement links TRBV7-9 to TRBJ2-3, with D unclear. This CDR3 is built from 15 residues. CDR1 SEHNR and CDR2 FQNEAQ come from the germline V gene (reference sequence). The V end lost 5 bases, the J end lost 0 bases, and 12 bases lay between the germline ends. The CDR3 DNA is TGTGCCAGCAGCCCTTCGGGCAGTAGCACAGATACGCAGTATTTT. As protein: CASSPSGSSTDTQYF.

This chain connects TRBV14 to TRBJ1-6; 9 nucleotides agree with TRBD1. The CDR3 totals 15 residues. The junction had 6 bases not matched to a gene; V was cut back by 6 bases and J by 6 bases. Germline CDR1 reads SGHDN; CDR2 reads FVKESK. CDR3 sequence: CASSKWDRVNSPLHF. CDR3 DNA: TGTGCCAGCAGTAAATGGGACAGGGTTAATTCACCCCTCCACTTT.

This clonotype was detected a few times. V gene TRBV5-6 combines with J gene TRBJ2-7; D is possibly TRBD2 (6 bases). The CDR3 runs to 14 residues. Germline values: CDR1 SGHDT, CDR2 YYEEEE. Trimming removed 4 bases from V and 6 bases from J, with 17 bases in between. In nucleotides, the CDR3 is TGTGCCAGCAGCCCCACGGGGGTACTCTCCGAGCAGTACTTC. Translated, it gives CASSPTGVLSEQYF.

This chain uses TRBV20-1 with TRBJ2-5; 11 bases match TRBD2. The CDR3 covers 14 residues. V shed 5 bases, J shed 4 bases, and the junction held 6 bases outside the gene matches. CDR1 and CDR2 from the germline V gene are DFQATT and SNEGSKA (reference sequence). CDR3 bases: TGCAGTGCTCTCCTAGCGGGGGGCGGAGAGACCCAGTACTTC. It is translated as CSALLAGGGETQYF.

This clonotype was seen more than once but under ten times. The V gene is TRBV7-9, the J gene TRBJ2-1, with 10 bases matching TRBD2. After removal of 2 bases from V and 8 bases from J, the junction contained 9 bases not matched to a gene. Germline V gene lookup returns CDR1 SEHNR and CDR2 FQNEAQ (reference sequence). CDR3 length: 16 amino acids. The CDR3 sequence: CASSLPSGRVPDEQFF. Written as DNA, the CDR3 is TGTGCCAGCAGCTTACCTAGCGGGAGAGTCCCCGATGAGCAGTTCTTC.

The V gene is TRBV15, the J gene TRBJ2-5; D not certain. CDR3 length: 14 amino acids. Germline CDR1 and CDR2: LNHNV and YYDKDF (reference sequence). The V end lost 1 base, the J end lost 2 bases, and 8 bases lay between the germline ends. DNA for the CDR3: TGTGCCACCAGCAGAGGGCGGATACAAGAGACCCAGTACTTC. Translating gives CATSRGRIQETQYF.

This clonotype appeared a few times. The rearrangement joins TRBV12-3 or TRBV12-4 to TRBJ1-6; D gene uncertain. V lost 3 bases to trimming and J lost 0 bases, with 9 bases between them. The CDR3 contains 16 residues. CDR3 in DNA: TGTGCCAGCAGTTTTATTCACAGCTCCTATAATTCACCCCTCCACTTT. Translation: CASSFIHSSYNSPLHF.

In this sample, this clonotype turned up a few times. This rearrangement joins TRBV4-1 to TRBJ2-5, with 10 bases identical to TRBD2. The germline CDR1 and CDR2 sequences are MGHRA and YSYEKL. Losses at the gene ends were 0 bases for V and 5 bases for J; bases not matched to a gene: 9. The CDR3 extends over 17 amino acids. The CDR3 sequence is CASSQDQQRGGLETQYF. The DNA for the CDR3 is TGCGCCAGCAGCCAAGATCAGCAGCGGGGGGGCCTTGAGACCCAGTACTTC.

The chain employs TRBV7-9 and TRBJ1-5, with 8 positions matching TRBD1. Trimming took 1 base from V and 6 from J; bases not matched to a gene: 5. The germline gives CDR1 SEHNR, CDR2 FQNEAQ (reference sequence). CDR3 length: 15 amino acids. The CDR3 coding sequence is TGTGCCAGCAGCTTAGGGACAGGGATCGGTCAGCCCCAGCATTTT. This translates into CASSLGTGIGQPQHF. The full variable domain, its missing parts supplied by reference TRBV7-9 and TRBJ1-5, is DTGVSQNPRHKITKRGQNVTFRCDPISEHNRLYWYRQTLGQGPEFLTYFQNEAQLEKSRLLSDRFSAERPKGSFSTLEIQRTEQGDSAMYLCASSLGTGIGQPQHFGDGTRLSIL.

This chain uses TRBV28 with TRBJ1-4, with 8 bases fitting TRBD1. Trimming cost V 8 bases and J 5 bases; bases outside gene matches: 7. This CDR3 has 14 residues. The V gene's germline CDR1 is MDHEN and CDR2 SYDVKM. CDR3 loop: CASGGTGQNEKLFF. CDR3 coding DNA: TGTGCCAGCGGGGGGACAGGTCAGAATGAAAAACTGTTTTTT.

V and J are TRBV20-1 and TRBJ2-7; 8 positions match TRBD2. With 5 bases clipped from V and 0 bases from J, the junction kept 6 bases outside the gene matches. CDR3 size: 14 residues. Germline CDR1 reads DFQATT; CDR2 reads SNEGSKA (reference sequence). Here the CDR3 reads CSAFSGINSYEQYF. The CDR3 region has the DNA TGCAGTGCTTTTAGCGGGATCAACTCCTACGAGCAGTACTTC.

V usage is TRBV19 and J usage is TRBJ2-7; TRBD1 aligns across 8 bases. The CDR3 is 14 amino acids. Germline V gene data show CDR1 as LNHDA and CDR2 as SQIVND (reference sequence). With V trimmed by 6 bases and J by 6 bases, 10 bases remained unmatched. CDR3 protein: CASSKGQGLGEQYF. CDR3 nucleotide sequence: TGTGCCAGTAGCAAAGGACAGGGCTTGGGCGAGCAGTACTTC.

The chain recombines TRBV20-1 with TRBJ1-4; D unresolved. The germline V gene has CDR1 DFQATT and CDR2 SNEGSKA (reference sequence). CDR3 length: 15 amino acids. The ends were cut back, 6 bases at V and 2 bases at J, with 16 bases in the middle. In DNA form, the CDR3 reads TGCAGTGCATTAACCCGGGCCCCCACTAATGAAAAACTGTTTTTT. Amino acid sequence: CSALTRAPTNEKLFF.

This clonotype was counted many times. This chain connects TRBV7-2 to TRBJ2-3, with D possibly TRBD1 on 6 matching bases. Germline V gene sequence: CDR1 SGHTA, CDR2 FQGNSA. V lost 4 bases and J lost 0, with 11 bases in between. The CDR3 loop spans 15 amino acids. This CDR3 reads CASSSGQWSTDTQYF. In DNA form, the CDR3 reads TGTGCCAGCAGCTCCGGACAGTGGAGCACAGATACGCAGTATTTT.

This clonotype was detected many times. The CDR3 DNA reads TGTGCCACCCAAGAGGGAGGGCCAGATACGCAGTATTTT. It encodes CATQEGGPDTQYF. This chain connects TRBV6-1 to TRBJ2-3, with 7 bases aligning to TRBD2. V shed 10 bases and J 4 bases; nucleotides not matched to a gene: 8. The CDR3 loop spans 13 amino acids. Germline CDR1 and CDR2: MNHNS and SASEGT.

The V and J genes are TRBV7-9 and TRBJ1-3; TRBD1 might be the D (5 bases). The germline CDR1 and CDR2 sequences are SEHNR and FQNEAQ (reference sequence). The CDR3 contains 16 residues. Trimming removed 5 bases from V and 0 bases from J, with 14 bases in between. CDR3 residues: CASSIPGHGSGNTIYF. CDR3 nucleotide sequence: TGTGCCAGCAGCATCCCGGGGCATGGCTCTGGAAACACCATATATTTT.